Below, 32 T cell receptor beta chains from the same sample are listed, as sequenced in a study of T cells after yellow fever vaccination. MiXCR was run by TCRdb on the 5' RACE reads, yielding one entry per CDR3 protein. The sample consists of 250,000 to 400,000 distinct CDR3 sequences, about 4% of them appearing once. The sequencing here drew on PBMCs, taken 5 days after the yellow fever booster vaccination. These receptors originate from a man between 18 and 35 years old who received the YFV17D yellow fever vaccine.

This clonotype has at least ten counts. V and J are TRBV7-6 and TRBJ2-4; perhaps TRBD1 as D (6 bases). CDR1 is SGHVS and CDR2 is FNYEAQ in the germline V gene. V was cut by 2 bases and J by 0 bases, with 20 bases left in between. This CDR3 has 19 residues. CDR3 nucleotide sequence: TGTGCCAGCAGCTTAATCAGCAGGGGTCAGGGTTCAGCCAAAAACATTCAGTACTTC. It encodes CASSLISRGQGSAKNIQYF.

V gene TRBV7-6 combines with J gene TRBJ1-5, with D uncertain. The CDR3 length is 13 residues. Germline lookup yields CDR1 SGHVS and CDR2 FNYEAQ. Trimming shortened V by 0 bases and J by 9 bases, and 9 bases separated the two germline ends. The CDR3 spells CASSLADDAPQHF. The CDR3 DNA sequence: TGTGCCAGCAGCTTAGCCGATGATGCGCCCCAGCATTTT. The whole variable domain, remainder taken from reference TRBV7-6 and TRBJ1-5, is GAGVSQSPRYKVTKRGQDVALRCDPISGHVSLYWYRQALGQGPEFLTYFNYEAQQDKSGLPNDRFSAERPEGSISTLTIQRTEQRDSAMYRCASSLADDAPQHFGDGTRLSIL.

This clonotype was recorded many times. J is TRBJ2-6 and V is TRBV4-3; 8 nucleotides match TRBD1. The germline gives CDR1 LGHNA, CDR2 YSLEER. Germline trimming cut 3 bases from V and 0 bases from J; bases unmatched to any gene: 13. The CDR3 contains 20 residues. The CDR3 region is CASSQYPGTGSSSGANVLTF. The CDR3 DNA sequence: TGCGCCAGCAGCCAGTATCCTGGGACAGGTAGTAGCTCTGGGGCCAACGTCCTGACTTTC.

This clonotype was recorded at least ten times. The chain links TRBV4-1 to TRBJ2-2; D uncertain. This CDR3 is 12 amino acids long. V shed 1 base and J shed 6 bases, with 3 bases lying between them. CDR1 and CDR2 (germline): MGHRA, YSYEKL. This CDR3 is CASSQVSGELFF. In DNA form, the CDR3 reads TGCGCCAGCAGCCAAGTCTCCGGGGAGCTGTTTTTT.

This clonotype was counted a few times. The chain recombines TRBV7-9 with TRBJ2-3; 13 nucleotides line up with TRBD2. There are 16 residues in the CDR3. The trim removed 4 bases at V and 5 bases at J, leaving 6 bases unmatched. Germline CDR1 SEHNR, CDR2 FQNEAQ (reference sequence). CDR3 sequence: CASSSPTSGGLDTQYF. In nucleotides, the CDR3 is TGTGCCAGCAGCTCCCCGACTAGCGGGGGGCTAGATACGCAGTATTTT.

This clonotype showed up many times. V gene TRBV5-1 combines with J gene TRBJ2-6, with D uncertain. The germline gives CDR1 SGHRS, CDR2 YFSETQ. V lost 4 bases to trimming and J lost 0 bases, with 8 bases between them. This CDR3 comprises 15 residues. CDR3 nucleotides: TGCGCCAGCAGCGTGCAAGTCTCTGGGGCCAACGTCCTGACTTTC. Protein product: CASSVQVSGANVLTF.

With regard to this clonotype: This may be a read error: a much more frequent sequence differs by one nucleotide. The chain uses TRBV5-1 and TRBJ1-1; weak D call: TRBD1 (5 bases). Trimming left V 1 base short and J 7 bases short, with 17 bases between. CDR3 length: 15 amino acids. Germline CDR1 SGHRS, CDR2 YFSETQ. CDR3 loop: CASSLRGTMGVEAFF. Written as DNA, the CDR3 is TGCGCCAGCAGCTTGCGGGGCACAATGGGAGTTGAAGCTTTCTTT.

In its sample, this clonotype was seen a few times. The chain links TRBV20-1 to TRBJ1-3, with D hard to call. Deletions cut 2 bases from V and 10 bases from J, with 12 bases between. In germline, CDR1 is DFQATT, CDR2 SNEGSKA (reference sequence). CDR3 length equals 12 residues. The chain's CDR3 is CSARSDQATIYF. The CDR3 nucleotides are TGCAGTGCTAGAAGCGACCAGGCGACCATATATTTT.

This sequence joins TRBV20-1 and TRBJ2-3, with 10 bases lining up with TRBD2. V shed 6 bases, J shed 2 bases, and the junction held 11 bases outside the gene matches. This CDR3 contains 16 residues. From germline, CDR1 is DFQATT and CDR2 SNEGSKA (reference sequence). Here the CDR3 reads CSADSFSGGDTDTQYF. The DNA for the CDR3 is TGCAGTGCCGATTCTTTCAGCGGGGGGGACACAGATACGCAGTATTTT.

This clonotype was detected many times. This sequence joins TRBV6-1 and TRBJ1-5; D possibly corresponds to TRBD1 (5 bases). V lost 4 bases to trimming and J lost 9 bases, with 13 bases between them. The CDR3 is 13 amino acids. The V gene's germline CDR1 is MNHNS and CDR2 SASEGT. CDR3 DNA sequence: TGTGCCAGCAGTGGGGGAGGGGTCTGGCCCCAGCATTTT. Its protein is CASSGGGVWPQHF.

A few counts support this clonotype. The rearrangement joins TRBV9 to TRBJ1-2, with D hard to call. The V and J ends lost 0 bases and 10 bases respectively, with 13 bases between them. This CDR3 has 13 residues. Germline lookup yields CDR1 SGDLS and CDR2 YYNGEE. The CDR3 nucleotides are TGTGCCAGCAGCGTAGACTCTGCATTTAACTACACCTTC. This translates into CASSVDSAFNYTF.

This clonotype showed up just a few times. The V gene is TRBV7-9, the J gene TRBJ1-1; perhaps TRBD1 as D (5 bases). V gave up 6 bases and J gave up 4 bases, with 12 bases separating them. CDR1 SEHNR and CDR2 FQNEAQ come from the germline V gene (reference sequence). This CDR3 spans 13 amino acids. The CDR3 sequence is CASRAGGGTEAFF. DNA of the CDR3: TGTGCCAGCAGGGCGGGTGGGGGCACTGAAGCTTTCTTT.

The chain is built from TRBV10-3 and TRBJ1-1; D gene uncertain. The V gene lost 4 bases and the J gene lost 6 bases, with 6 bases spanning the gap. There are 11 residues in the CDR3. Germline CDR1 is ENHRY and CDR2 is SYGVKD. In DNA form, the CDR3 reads TGTGCCATCAGTGCGGCTTCTGAAGCTTTCTTT. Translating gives CAISAASEAFF.

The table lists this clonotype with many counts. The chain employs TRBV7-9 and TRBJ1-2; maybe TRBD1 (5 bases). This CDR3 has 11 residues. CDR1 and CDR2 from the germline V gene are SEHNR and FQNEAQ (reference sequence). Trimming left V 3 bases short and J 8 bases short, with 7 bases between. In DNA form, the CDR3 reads TGTGCCAGCAGCTTCTGGGGCGGCTACACCTTC. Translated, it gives CASSFWGGYTF. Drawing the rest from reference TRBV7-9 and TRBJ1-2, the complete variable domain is DTGVSQNPRHKITKRGQNVTFRCDPISEHNRLYWYRQTLGQGPEFLTYFQNEAQLEKSRLLSDRFSAERPKGSFSTLEIQRTEQGDSAMYLCASSFWGGYTFGSGTRLTVV.

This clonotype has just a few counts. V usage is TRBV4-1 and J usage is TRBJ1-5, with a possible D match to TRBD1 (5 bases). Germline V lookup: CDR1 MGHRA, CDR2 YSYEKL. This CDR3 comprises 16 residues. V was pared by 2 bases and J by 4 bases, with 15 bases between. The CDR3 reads CASSQRYMGPNQPQHF. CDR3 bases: TGCGCCAGCAGCCAAAGGTACATGGGGCCAAATCAGCCCCAGCATTTT.

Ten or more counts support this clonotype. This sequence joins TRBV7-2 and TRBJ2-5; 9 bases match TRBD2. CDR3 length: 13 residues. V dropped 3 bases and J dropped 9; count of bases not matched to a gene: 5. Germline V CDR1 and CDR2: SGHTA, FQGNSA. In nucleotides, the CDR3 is TGTGCCAGCAGCTTCTGGACTAGCGAGCCCCAGTACTTC. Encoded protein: CASSFWTSEPQYF.

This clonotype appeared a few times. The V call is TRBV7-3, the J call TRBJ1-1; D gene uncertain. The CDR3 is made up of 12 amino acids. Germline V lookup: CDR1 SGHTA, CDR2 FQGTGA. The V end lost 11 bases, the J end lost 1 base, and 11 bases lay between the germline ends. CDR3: CACPLWNTEAFF. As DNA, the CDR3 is TGTGCCTGTCCGTTGTGGAACACTGAAGCTTTCTTT.

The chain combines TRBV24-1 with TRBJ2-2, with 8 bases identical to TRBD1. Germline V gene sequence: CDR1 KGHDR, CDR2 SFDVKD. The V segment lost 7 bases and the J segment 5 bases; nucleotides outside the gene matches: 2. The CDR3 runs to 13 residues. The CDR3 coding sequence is TGTGCCACCAGCAGACAGGGGACCGGGGAGCTGTTTTTT. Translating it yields CATSRQGTGELFF.

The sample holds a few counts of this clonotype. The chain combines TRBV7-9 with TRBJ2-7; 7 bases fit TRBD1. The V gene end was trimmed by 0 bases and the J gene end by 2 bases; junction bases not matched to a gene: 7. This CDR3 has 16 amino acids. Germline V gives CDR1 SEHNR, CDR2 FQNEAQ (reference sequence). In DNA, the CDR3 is TGTGCCAGCAGCTTAGCACAGGGACAGTTAACCTACGAGCAGTACTTC. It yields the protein CASSLAQGQLTYEQYF. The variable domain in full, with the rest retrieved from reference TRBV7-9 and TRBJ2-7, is DTGVSQNPRHKITKRGQNVTFRCDPISEHNRLYWYRQTLGQGPEFLTYFQNEAQLEKSRLLSDRFSAERPKGSFSTLEIQRTEQGDSAMYLCASSLAQGQLTYEQYFGPGTRLTVT.

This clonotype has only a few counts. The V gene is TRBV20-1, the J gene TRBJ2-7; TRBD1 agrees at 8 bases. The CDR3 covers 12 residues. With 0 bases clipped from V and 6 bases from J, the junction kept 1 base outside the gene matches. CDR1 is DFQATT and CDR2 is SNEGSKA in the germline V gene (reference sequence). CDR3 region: CSARDDRGEQYV. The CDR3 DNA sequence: TGCAGTGCTAGAGATGACAGGGGCGAGCAGTACGTC.

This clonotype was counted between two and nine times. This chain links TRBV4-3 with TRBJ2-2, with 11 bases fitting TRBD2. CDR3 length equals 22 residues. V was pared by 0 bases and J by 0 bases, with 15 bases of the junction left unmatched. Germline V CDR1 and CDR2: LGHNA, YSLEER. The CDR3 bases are TGCGCCAGCAGCCAAGACTCCGGGAGACTAGCGGGGTCCTACGCGAACACCGGGGAGCTGTTTTTT. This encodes CASSQDSGRLAGSYANTGELFF.

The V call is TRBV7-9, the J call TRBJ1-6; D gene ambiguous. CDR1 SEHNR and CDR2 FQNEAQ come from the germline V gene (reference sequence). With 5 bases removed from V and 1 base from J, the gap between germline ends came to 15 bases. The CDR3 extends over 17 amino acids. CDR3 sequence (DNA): TGTGCCAGCAGCAACAACGCAGGCGGTTCCTATAATTCACCCCTCCACTTT. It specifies CASSNNAGGSYNSPLHF. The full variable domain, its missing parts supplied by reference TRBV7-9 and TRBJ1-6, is DTGVSQNPRHKITKRGQNVTFRCDPISEHNRLYWYRQTLGQGPEFLTYFQNEAQLEKSRLLSDRFSAERPKGSFSTLEIQRTEQGDSAMYLCASSNNAGGSYNSPLHFGNGTRLTVT.

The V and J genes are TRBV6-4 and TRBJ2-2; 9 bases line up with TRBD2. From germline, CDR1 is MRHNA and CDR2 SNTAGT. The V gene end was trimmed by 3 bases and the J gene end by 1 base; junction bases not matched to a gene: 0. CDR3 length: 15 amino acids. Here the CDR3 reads CASSERGGNTGELFF. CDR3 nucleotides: TGTGCCAGCAGTGAGCGGGGGGGGAACACCGGGGAGCTGTTTTTT.

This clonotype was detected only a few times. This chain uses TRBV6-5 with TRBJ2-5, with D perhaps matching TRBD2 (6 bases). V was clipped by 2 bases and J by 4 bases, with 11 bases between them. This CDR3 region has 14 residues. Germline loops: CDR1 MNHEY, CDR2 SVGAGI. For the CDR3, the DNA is TGTGCCAGCAGTTACGGCGCCGGGAGAGAGACCCAGTACTTC. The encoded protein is CASSYGAGRETQYF.

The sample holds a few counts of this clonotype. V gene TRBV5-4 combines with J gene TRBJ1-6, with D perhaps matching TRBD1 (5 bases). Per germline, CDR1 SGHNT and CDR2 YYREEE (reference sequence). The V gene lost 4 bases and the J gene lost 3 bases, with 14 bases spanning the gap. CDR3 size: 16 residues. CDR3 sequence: CASSLRDGNYNSPLHF. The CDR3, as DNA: TGTGCCAGCAGCCTGAGGGACGGGAACTATAATTCACCCCTCCACTTT. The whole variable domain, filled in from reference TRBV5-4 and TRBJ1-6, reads ETGVTQSPTHLIKTRGQQVTLRCSSQSGHNTVSWYQQALGQGPQFIFQYYREEENGRGNFPPRFSGLQFPNYSSELNVNALELDDSALYLCASSLRDGNYNSPLHFGNGTRLTVT.

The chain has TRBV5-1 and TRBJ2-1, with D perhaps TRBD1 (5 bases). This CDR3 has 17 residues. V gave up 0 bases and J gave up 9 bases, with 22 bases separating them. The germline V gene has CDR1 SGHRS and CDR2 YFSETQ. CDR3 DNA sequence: TGCGCCAGCAGCTTGGCCTGTTTAGTGTCAGGGCTGTGTGAGCAGTTCTTC. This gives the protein CASSLACLVSGLCEQFF.

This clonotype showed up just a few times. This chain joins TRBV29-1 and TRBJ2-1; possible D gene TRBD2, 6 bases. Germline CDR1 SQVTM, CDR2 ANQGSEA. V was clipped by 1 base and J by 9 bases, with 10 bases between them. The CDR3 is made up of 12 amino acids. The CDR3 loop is CSVEVLGGEQFF. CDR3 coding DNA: TGCAGCGTTGAAGTCCTGGGAGGTGAGCAGTTCTTC.

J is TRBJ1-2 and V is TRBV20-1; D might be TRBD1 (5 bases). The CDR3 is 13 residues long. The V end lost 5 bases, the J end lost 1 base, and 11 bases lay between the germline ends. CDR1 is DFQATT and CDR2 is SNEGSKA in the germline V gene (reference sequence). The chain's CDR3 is CSARDLVNYGYTF. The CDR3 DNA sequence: TGCAGTGCTCGGGACTTAGTTAACTATGGCTACACCTTC.

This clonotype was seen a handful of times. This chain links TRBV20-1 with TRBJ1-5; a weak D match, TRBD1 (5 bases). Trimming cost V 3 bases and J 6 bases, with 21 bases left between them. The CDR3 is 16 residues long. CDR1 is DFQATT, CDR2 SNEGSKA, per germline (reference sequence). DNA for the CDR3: TGCAGTGCTAGTTCGGGCGTGGGGGGAGTAATTCAGCCCCAGCATTTT. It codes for CSASSGVGGVIQPQHF.

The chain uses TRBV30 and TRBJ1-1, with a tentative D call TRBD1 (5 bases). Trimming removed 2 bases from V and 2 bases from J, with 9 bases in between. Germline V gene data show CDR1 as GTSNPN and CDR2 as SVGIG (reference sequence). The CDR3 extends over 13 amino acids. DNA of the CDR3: TGTGCCTGGAGTCTCTGGGGCAACACTGAAGCTTTCTTT. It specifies CAWSLWGNTEAFF.

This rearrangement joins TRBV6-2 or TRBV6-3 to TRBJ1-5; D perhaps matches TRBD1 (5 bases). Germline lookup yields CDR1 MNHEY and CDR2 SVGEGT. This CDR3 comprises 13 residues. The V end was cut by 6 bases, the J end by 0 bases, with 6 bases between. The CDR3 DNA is TGTGCCAGCAGACAGGATAGCAATCAGCCCCAGCATTTT. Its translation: CASRQDSNQPQHF.

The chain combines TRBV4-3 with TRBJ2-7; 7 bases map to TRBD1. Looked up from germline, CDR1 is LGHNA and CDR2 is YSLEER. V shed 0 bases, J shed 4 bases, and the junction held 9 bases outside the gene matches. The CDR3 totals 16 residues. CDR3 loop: CASSQDLGGSGYEQYF. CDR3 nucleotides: TGCGCCAGCAGCCAAGATTTAGGGGGCTCCGGGTACGAGCAGTACTTC.